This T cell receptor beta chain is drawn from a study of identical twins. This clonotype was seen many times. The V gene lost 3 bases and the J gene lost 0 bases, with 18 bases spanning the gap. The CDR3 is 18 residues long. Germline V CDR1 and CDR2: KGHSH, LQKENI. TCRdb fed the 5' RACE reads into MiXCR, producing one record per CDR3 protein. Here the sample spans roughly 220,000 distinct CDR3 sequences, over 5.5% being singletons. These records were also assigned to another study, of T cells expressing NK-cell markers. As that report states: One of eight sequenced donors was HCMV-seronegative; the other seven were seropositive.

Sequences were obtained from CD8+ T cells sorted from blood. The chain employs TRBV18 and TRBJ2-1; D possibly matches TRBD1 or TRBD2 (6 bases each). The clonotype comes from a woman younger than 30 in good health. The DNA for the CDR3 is TGTGCCAGCTCACCGAGGGGGGTGCTGCGGGGCTCCTACAATGAGCAGTTCTTC. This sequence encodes CASSPRGVLRGSYNEQFF.